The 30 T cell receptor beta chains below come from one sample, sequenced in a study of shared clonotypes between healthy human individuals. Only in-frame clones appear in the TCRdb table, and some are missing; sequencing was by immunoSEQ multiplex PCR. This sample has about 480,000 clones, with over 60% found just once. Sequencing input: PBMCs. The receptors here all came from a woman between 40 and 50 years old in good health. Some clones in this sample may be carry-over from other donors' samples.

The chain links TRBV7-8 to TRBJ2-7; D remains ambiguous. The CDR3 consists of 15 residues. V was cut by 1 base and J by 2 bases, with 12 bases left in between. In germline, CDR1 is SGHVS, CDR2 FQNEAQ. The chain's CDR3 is CASSLVPQAAYEQYF. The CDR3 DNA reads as TGTGCCAGCAGCTTAGTTCCCCAGGCGGCCTACGAGCAGTACTTC. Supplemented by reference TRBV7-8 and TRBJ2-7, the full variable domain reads GAGVSQSPRYKVAKRGQDVALRCDPISGHVSLFWYQQALGQGPEFLTYFQNEAQLDKSGLPSDRFFAERPEGSVSTLKIQRTQQEDSAVYLCASSLVPQAAYEQYFGPGTRLTVT.

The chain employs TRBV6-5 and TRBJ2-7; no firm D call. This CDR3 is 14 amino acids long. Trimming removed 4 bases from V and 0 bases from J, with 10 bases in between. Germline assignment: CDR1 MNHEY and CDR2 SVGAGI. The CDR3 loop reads CASSFRLGSYEQYF. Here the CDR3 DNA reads TGTGCCAGCAGTTTTAGACTCGGCTCCTACGAGCAGTACTTC.

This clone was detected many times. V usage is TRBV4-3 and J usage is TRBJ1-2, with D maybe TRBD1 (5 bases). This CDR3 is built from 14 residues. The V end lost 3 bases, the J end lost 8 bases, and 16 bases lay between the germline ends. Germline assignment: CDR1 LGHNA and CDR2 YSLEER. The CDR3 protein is CASSQGRARGGYTF. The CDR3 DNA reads TGCGCCAGCAGCCAGGGCAGGGCTCGCGGAGGCTACACCTTC.

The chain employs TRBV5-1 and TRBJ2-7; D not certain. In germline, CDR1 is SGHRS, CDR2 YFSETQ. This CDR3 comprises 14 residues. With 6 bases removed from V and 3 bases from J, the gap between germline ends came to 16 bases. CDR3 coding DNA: TGCGCCAGCACTCTGGATGGGAACGACTACGAGCAGTACTTC. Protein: CASTLDGNDYEQYF.

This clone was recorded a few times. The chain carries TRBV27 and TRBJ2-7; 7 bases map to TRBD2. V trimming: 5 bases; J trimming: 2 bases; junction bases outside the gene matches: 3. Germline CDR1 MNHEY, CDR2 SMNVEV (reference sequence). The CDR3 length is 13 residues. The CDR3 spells CASSPSGTYEQYF. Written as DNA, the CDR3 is TGTGCCAGCAGTCCTAGCGGTACCTACGAGCAGTACTTC.

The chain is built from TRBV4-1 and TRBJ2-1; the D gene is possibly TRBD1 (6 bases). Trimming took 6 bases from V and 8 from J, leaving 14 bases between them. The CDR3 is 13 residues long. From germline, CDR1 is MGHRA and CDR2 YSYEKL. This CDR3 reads CASSRTVGDEQFF. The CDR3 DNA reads TGCGCCAGCAGTCGGACAGTAGGGGATGAGCAGTTCTTC.

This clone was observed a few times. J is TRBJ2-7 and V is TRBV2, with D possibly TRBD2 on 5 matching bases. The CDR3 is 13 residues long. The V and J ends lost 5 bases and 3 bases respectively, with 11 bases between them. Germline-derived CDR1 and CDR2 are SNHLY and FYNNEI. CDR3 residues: CASSSNSGYEQYF. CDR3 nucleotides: TGTGCCAGCAGTTCTAACAGCGGCTACGAGCAGTACTTC.

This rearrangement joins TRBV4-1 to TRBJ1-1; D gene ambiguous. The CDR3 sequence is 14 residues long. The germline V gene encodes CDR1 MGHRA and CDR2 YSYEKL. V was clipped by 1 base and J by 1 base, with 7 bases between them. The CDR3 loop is CASSQGKQNTEAFF. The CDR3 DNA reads TGCGCCAGCAGCCAAGGGAAACAGAACACTGAAGCTTTCTTT.

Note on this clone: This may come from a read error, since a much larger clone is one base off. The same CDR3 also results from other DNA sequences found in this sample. This CDR3 reads CASSAGLQYF. The DNA for the CDR3 is TGCGCCAGCAGTGCTGGCTTGCAGTACTTC. J is TRBJ2-7 and V is TRBV2, with unresolved D. This CDR3 comprises 10 residues. The V gene's germline CDR1 is SNHLY and CDR2 FYNNEI.

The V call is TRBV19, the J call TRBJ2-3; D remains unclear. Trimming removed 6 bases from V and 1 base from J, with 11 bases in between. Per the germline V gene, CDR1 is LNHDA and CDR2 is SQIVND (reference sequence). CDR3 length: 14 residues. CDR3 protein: CASRDHGRTDTQYF. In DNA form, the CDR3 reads TGTGCCAGTAGGGACCATGGACGCACAGATACGCAGTATTTT.

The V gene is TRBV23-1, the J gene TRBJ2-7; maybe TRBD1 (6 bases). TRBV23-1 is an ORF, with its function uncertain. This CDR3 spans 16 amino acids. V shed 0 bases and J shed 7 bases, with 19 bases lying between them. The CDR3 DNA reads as TGCGCCAGCAGTCAATCGGGACCTACAGGGTCGCGGGAGCAGTACTTC. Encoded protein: CASSQSGPTGSREQYF.

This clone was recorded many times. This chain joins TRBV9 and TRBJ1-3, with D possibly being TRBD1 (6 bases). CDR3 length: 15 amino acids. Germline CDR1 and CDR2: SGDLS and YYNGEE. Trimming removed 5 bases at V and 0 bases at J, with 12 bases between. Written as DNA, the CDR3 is TGTGCCAGCAGAGGACAGAAAGACTCTGGAAACACCATATATTTT. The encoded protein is CASRGQKDSGNTIYF.

The CDR3 sequence: CASSWALGEYEQYF. CDR3 coding DNA: TGTGCCAGTAGTTGGGCCCTGGGGGAGTACGAGCAGTACTTC. The gene calls are TRBV19 and TRBJ2-7; TRBD1 or TRBD2 may be the D gene (5 bases each). The CDR3 runs 14 residues. The germline V and J ends were trimmed by 5 bases and 4 bases, with 15 bases remaining between them. Germline CDR1 is LNHDA and CDR2 is SQIVND (reference sequence).

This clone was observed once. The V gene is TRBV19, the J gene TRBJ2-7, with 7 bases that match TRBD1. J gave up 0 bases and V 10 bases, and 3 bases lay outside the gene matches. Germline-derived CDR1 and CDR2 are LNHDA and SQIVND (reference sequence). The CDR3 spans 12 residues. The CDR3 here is CATRDSSYEQYF. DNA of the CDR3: TGTGCCACCCGGGACAGCTCCTACGAGCAGTACTTC.

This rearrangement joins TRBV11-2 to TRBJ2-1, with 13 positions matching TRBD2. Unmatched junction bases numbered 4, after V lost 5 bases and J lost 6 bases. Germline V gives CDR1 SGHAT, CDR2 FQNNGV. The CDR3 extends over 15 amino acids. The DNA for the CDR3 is TGTGCCAGCAGCCCTACTAGCGGGGGGGGCAATGAGCAGTTCTTC. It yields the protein CASSPTSGGGNEQFF.

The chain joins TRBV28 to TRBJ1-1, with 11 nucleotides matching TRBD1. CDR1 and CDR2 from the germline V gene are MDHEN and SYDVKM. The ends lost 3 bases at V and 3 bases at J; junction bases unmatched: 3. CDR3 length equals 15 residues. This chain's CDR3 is CASSFRTGGDTEAFF. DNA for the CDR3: TGTGCCAGCAGTTTCCGGACAGGGGGCGACACTGAAGCTTTCTTT. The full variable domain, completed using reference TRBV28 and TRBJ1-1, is DVKVTQSSRYLVKRTGEKVFLECVQDMDHENMFWYRQDPGLGLRLIYFSYDVKMKEKGDIPEGYSVSREKKERFSLILESASTNQTSMYLCASSFRTGGDTEAFFGQGTRLTVV.

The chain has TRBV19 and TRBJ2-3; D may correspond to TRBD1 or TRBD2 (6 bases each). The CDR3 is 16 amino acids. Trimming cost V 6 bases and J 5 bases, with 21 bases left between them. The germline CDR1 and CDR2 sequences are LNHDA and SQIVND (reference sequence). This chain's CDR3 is CASSEGGHSAGDTQYF. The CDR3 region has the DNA TGTGCCAGTAGCGAGGGGGGACATTCGGCAGGAGATACGCAGTATTTT. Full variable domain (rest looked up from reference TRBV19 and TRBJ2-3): DGGITQSPKYLFRKEGQNVTLSCEQNLNHDAMYWYRQDPGQGLRLIYYSQIVNDFQKGDIAEGYSVSREKKESFPLTVTSAQKNPTAFYLCASSEGGHSAGDTQYFGPGTRLTVL.

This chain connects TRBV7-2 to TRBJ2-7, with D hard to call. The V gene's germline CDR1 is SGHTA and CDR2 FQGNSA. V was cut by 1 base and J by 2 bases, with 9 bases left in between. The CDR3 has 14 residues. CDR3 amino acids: CASSLDLPTYEQYF. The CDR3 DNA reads TGTGCCAGCAGCTTAGACCTTCCTACCTACGAGCAGTACTTC.

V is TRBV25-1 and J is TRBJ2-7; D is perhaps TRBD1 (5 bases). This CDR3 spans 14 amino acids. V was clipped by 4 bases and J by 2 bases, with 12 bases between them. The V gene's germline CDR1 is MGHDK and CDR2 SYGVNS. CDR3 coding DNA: TGTGCCAGCAGTGCTGGACAAGGGCCCTACGAGCAGTACTTC. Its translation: CASSAGQGPYEQYF.

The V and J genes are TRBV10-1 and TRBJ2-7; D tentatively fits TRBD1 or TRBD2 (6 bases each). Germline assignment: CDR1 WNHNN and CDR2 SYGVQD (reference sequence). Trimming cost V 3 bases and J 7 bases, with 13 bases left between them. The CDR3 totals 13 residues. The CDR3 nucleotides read TGCGCCAGCAGTGATGGGGGGCCAGGTGAGCAGTACTTC. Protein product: CASSDGGPGEQYF.

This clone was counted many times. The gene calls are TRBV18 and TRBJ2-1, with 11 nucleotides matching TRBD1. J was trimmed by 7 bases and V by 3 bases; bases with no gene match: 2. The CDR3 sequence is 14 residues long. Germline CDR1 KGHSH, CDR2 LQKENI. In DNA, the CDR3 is TGTGCCAGCTCACCCGGGACAGGGGGTAATGAGCAGTTCTTC. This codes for CASSPGTGGNEQFF.

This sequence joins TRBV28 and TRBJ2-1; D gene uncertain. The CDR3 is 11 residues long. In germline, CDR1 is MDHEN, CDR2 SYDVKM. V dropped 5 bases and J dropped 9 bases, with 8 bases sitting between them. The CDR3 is CASSPQAEQFF. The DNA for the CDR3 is TGTGCCAGCAGTCCCCAAGCTGAGCAGTTCTTC.

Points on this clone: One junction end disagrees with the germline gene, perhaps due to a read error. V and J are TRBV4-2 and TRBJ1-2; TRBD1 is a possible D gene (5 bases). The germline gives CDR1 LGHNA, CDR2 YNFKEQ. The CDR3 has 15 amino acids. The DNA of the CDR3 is TGTGCCGGCAGCCAAGAGAGGTCAGGGAACTATGGCTACACCTTC. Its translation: CAGSQERSGNYGYTF.

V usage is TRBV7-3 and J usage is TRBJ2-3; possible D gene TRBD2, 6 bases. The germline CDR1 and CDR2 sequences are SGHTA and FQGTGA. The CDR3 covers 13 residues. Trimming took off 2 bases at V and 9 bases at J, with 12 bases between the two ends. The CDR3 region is CASSLLEGWTQYF. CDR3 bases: TGTGCCAGCAGCTTATTGGAGGGGTGGACGCAGTATTTT. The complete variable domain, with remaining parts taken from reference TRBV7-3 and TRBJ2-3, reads GAGVSQTPSNKVTEKGKYVELRCDPISGHTALYWYRQSLGQGPEFLIYFQGTGAADDSGLPNDRFFAVRPEGSVSTLKIQRTERGDSAVYLCASSLLEGWTQYFGPGTRLTVL.

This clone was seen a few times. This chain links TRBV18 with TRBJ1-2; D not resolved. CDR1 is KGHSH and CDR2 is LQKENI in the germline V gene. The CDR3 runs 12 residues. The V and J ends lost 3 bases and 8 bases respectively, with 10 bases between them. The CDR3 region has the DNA TGTGCCAGCTCACCGAGAACTGGCGGCTACACCTTC. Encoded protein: CASSPRTGGYTF.

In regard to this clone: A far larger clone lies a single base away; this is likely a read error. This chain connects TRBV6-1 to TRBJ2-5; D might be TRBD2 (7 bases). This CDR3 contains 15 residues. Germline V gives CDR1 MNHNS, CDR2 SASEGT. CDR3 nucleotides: TGTGCCAGCAGTGAAGCGGAGGGGGGGTTAGGGACCCAGCACTTC. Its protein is CASSEAEGGLGTQHF.

CDR3 nucleotides: TGTGCCAGCAGCTTGGTCGGGACTGGAAACACCATATATTTT. Its translation: CASSLVGTGNTIYF. The chain is built from TRBV5-6 and TRBJ1-3, with D uncertain. The CDR3 runs to 14 residues. CDR1 is SGHDT and CDR2 is YYEEEE in the germline V gene. V gave up 0 bases and J gave up 2 bases, with 6 bases separating them.

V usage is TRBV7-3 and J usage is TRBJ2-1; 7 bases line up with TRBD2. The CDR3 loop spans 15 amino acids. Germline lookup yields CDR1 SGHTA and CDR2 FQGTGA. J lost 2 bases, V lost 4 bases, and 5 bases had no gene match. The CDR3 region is CASSYASGPYNEQFF. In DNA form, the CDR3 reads TGTGCCAGCAGCTACGCTAGCGGCCCCTACAATGAGCAGTTCTTC.

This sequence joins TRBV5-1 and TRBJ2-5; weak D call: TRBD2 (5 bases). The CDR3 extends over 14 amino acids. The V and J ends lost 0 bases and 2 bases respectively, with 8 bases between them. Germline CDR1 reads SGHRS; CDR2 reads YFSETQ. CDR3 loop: CASSLGGIQETQYF. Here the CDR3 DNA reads TGCGCCAGCAGCTTGGGAGGGATTCAAGAGACCCAGTACTTC.

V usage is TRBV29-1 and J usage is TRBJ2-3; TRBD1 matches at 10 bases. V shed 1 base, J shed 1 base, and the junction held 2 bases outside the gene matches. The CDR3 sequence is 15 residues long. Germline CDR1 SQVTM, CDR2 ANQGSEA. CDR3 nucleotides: TGCAGCGTTGAAGGGACAGGGGGAGGCACAGATACGCAGTATTTT. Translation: CSVEGTGGGTDTQYF.